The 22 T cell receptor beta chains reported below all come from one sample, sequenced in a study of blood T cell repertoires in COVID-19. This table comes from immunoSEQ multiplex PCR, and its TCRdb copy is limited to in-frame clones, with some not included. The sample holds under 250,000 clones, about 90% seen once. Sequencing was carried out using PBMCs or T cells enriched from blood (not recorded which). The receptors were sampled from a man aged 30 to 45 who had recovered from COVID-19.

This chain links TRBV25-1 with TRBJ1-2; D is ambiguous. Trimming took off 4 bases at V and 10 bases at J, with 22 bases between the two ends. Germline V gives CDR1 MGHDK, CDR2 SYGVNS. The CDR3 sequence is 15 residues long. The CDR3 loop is CASSGQSGSAAHYTF. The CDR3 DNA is TGTGCCAGCAGTGGCCAAAGCGGTTCCGCGGCACACTACACCTTC.

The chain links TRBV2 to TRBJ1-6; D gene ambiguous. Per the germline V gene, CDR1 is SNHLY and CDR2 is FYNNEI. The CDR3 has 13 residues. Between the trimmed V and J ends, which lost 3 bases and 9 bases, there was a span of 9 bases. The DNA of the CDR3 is TGTGCCAGCAGTGATTCCTTCCCTTCACCCCTCCACTTT. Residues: CASSDSFPSPLHF.

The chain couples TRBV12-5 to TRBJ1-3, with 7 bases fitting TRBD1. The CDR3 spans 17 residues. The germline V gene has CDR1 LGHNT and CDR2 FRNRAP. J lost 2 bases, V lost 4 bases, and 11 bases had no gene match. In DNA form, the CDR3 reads TGTGCTAGTGGTTCGATTAGACAGGGACTCCCTGGAAACACCATATATTTT. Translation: CASGSIRQGLPGNTIYF.

The CDR3 here is CASSPPDRATNEKLFF. The CDR3 bases are TGTGCCAGCAGCCCGCCGGACAGGGCGACTAATGAAAAACTGTTTTTT. The V and J genes are TRBV3-1 (or the pseudogene TRBV3-2) and TRBJ1-4, with 8 nucleotides matching TRBD1. Germline CDR1 LGHDT, CDR2 YNNKEL (reference sequence). The CDR3 covers 16 residues. V lost 4 bases, J lost 2 bases, and 6 bases stayed unmatched.

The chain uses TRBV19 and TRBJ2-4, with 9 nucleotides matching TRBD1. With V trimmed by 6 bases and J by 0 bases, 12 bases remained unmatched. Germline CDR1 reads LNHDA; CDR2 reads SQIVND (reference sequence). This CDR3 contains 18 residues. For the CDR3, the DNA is TGTGCCAGTAGGGACAGGGGTTCCAGCGTCCTAGCCAAAAACATTCAGTACTTC. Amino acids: CASRDRGSSVLAKNIQYF.

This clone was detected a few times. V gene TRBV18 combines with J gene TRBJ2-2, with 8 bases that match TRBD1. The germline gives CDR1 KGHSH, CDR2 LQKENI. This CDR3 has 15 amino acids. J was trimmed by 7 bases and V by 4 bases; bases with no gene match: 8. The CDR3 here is CASSLTRGPNGELFF. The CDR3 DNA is TGTGCCAGCTCACTGACCAGGGGGCCCAACGGGGAGCTGTTTTTT.

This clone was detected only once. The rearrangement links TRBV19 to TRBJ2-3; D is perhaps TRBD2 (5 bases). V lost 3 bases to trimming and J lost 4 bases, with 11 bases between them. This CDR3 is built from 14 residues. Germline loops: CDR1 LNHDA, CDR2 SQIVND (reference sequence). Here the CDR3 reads CASSIFLSADTQYF. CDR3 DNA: TGTGCCAGTAGTATCTTTCTTAGCGCAGATACGCAGTATTTT.

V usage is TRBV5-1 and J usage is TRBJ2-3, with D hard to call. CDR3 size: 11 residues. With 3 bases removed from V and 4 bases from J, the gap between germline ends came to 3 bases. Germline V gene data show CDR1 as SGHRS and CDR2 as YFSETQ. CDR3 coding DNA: TGCGCCAGCAGCTCTTCAGATACGCAGTATTTT. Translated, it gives CASSSSDTQYF. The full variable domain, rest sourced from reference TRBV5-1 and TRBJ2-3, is KAGVTQTPRYLIKTRGQQVTLSCSPISGHRSVSWYQQTPGQGLQFLFEYFSETQRNKGNFPGRFSGRQFSNSRSEMNVSTLELGDSALYLCASSSSDTQYFGPGTRLTVL.

The CDR3 nucleotides are TGTGCCAGCAGTCGCAACAGGGCAGGTGAAGAAAAACTGTTTTTT. As protein: CASSRNRAGEEKLFF. This chain joins TRBV27 and TRBJ1-4, with a tentative D call TRBD1 (6 bases). Looked up from germline, CDR1 is MNHEY and CDR2 is SMNVEV (reference sequence). The CDR3 contains 15 residues. Deletions cut 5 bases from V and 8 bases from J, with 18 bases between.

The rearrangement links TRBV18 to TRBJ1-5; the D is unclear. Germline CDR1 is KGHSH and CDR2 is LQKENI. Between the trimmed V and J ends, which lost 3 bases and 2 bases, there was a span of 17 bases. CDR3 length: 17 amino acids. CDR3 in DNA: TGTGCCAGCTCACCCCCGGAGGCGCGGAATCGCAATCAGCCCCAGCATTTT. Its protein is CASSPPEARNRNQPQHF.

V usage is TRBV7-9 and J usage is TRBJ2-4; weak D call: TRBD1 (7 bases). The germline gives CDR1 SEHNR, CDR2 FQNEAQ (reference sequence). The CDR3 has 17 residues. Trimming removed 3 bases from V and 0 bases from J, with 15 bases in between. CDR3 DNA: TGTGCCAGCAGCTTGAGAACAGGGGAGGTAGCCAAAAACATTCAGTACTTC. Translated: CASSLRTGEVAKNIQYF.

CDR3 sequence (DNA): TGTGCCAGCAGCAACGGACTAGCGGGAGGCCCCTACGAGCAGTACTTC. It translates to CASSNGLAGGPYEQYF. This sequence joins TRBV11-3 and TRBJ2-7, with 14 bases identical to TRBD2. Losses at the gene ends were 5 bases for V and 2 bases for J; bases not matched to a gene: 5. Germline CDR1 reads SGHNT; CDR2 reads YENEEA. The CDR3 runs to 16 residues.

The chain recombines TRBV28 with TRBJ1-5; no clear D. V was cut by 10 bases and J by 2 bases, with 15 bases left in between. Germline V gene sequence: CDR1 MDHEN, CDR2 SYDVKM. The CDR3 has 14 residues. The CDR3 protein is CATRPGWGNQPQHF. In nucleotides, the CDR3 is TGTGCCACCCGACCGGGATGGGGCAATCAGCCCCAGCATTTT.

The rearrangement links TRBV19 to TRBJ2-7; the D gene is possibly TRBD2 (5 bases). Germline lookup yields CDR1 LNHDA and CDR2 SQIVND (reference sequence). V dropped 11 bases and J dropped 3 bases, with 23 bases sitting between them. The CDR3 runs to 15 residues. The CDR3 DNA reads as TGTGCCGGTTTTGCGGACCTCCCGAGGGACTACGAGCAGTACTTC. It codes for CAGFADLPRDYEQYF.

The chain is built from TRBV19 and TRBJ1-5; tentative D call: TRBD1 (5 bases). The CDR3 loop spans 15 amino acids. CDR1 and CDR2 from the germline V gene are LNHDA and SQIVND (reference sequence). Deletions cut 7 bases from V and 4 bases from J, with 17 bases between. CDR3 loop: CASTRTGGLNQPQHF. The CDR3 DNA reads TGTGCCAGTACCCGAACCGGGGGATTAAATCAGCCCCAGCATTTT.

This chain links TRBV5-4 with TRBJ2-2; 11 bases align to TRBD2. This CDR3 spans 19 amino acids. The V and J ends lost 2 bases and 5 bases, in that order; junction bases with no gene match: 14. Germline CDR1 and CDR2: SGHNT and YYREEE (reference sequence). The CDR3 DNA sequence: TGTGCCAGCAGCTTATTTACGATCCTAGCGGGGGGCGGTACCGGGGAGCTGTTTTTT. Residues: CASSLFTILAGGGTGELFF.

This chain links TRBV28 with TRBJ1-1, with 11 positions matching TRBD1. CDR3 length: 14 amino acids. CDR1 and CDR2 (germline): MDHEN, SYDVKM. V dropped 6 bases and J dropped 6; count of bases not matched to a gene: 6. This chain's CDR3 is CASSPGQGGAEAFF. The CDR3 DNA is TGTGCCAGCAGCCCGGGACAGGGGGGGGCTGAAGCTTTCTTT.

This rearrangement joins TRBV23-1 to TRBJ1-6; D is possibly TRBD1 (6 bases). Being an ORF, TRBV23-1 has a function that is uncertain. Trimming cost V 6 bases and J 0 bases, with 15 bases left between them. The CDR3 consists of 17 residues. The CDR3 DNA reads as TGCGCCAGCAGATGGACAGAAAACGGCTCCTATAATTCACCCCTCCACTTT. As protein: CASRWTENGSYNSPLHF.

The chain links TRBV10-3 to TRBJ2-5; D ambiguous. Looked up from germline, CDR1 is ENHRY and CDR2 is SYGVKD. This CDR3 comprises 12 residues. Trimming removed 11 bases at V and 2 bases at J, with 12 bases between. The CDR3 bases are TGTGCCTCCTCCTTAGAACAAGAGACCCAGTACTTC. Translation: CASSLEQETQYF.

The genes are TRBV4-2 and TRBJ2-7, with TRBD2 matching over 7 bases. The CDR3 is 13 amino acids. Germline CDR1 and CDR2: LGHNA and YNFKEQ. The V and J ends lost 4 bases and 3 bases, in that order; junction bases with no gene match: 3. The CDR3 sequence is CASSRDYNYEQYF. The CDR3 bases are TGTGCCAGCAGCCGGGACTACAACTACGAGCAGTACTTC.

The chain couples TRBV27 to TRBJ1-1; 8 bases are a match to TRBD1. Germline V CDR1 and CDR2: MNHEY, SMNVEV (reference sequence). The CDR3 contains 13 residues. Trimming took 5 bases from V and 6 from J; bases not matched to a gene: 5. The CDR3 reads CASSPGQGPEAFF. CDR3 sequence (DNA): TGTGCCAGCAGTCCCGGACAGGGACCTGAAGCTTTCTTT.

The CDR3 DNA follows: TGTGCCAGCAGCACTTATAGCGGAGCCTACAATGAGCAGTTCTTC. Protein: CASSTYSGAYNEQFF. The rearrangement uses TRBV11-2 and TRBJ2-1; a possible D gene is TRBD2 (6 bases). The germline V and J ends were trimmed by 5 bases and 2 bases, with 13 bases remaining between them. The CDR3 covers 15 residues. From germline, CDR1 is SGHAT and CDR2 FQNNGV.